This entry concerns a single T cell receptor (beta chain). Its cognate antigen is unknown. Indicated treatment: roughly 20 received Ad26.COV2.S at low or high dose, single or two shots; a few received placebo; per-sample allocation not given. Collection of samples fell on day 63 after the first vaccine or placebo injection. Germline CDR1 SGHDT, CDR2 YYEEEE. V lost 3 bases, J lost 0 bases, and 13 bases lay in between. The CDR3 is 16 amino acids. Clones were sequenced by immunoSEQ multiplex PCR, and TCRdb holds only the in-frame ones, with some missing. The table shows 350,000 to 450,000 clones, with about nine tenths occurring only once. This sample was included in a study of Ad26.COV2.S vaccination and SARS-CoV-2 variants. Study summary: Donor got 5x10^10 or 1x10^11 viral particles of Ad26.COV2.S. The study, taken as a whole, reports: Recipients of either vaccine or placebo displayed similar breadth of non-spike TCRs. Placebo recipients showed lower spike-specific TCR breadth than vaccinees.

The sample consisted of peripheral blood, taken in a trial of Ad26.COV2.S vaccine versus placebo. The chain links TRBV5-6 to TRBJ2-1; D is perhaps TRBD1 or TRBD2 (5 bases each). The receptor's source is a person aged 18 to 59 who received the Ad26.COV2.S COVID-19 vaccine or a placebo. The CDR3: CASSYSGTVSYNEQFF. The CDR3 bases are TGTGCCAGCAGCTACTCCGGGACGGTCTCCTACAATGAGCAGTTCTTC.